These 18 T cell receptor beta chains came from one sample sequenced in a study of blood T cell repertoires in COVID-19. Measured with immunoSEQ multiplex PCR; TCRdb has only the in-frame clones, and not every one. The profile covers around 250,000 clones, with roughly 86% appearing a single time and about 8.6% taken by the ten largest. The sample comprised peripheral blood. The receptor source for this set is a man between 35 and 55 years old with active or convalescent COVID-19.

This clone was picked up a small number of times. The chain links TRBV5-1 to TRBJ2-7; 8 bases are a match to TRBD1. CDR3 length: 15 amino acids. Losses at the gene ends were 2 bases for V and 5 bases for J; bases not matched to a gene: 9. CDR1 is SGHRS, CDR2 YFSETQ, per germline. This CDR3 is CASSLPRDRHDEQYF. Here the CDR3 DNA reads TGCGCCAGCAGCTTACCTCGGGACAGGCACGACGAGCAGTACTTC.

This clone was picked up one time. The chain joins TRBV19 to TRBJ2-3, with 8 positions matching TRBD2. The germline CDR1 and CDR2 sequences are LNHDA and SQIVND (reference sequence). CDR3 length: 12 amino acids. J was trimmed by 4 bases and V by 10 bases; bases with no gene match: 4. CDR3 DNA: TGTGCCACCAGCGGGAGCTCAGATACGCAGTATTTT. Amino acids: CATSGSSDTQYF.

The chain carries TRBV6-1 and TRBJ2-3, with a weak D call TRBD1 (7 bases). V was cut by 4 bases and J by 6 bases, with 32 bases left in between. CDR3 size: 20 residues. Germline V gene data show CDR1 as MNHNS and CDR2 as SASEGT. The CDR3 region is CASSGPGTDLMGGNFDTQYF. The CDR3 DNA follows: TGTGCCAGCAGTGGCCCCGGGACAGACTTGATGGGGGGTAATTTTGATACGCAGTATTTT.

The V gene is TRBV11-2, the J gene TRBJ1-2; D is undetermined. Trimming stripped 3 bases from V and 5 bases from J, with 10 bases between. The CDR3 is 13 residues long. Germline lookup yields CDR1 SGHAT and CDR2 FQNNGV. The CDR3 coding sequence is TGTGCCAGCAGCTTGGGCAGTGGGTATGGCTACACCTTC. Its protein product is CASSLGSGYGYTF.

This sequence joins TRBV11-2 and TRBJ2-4; a weak D match, TRBD1 (6 bases). This CDR3 contains 14 residues. V shed 4 bases and J shed 6 bases, with 13 bases lying between them. Germline V CDR1 and CDR2: SGHAT, FQNNGV. The CDR3 DNA reads as TGTGCCAGCAGCTCTACTAGGACAGCAAACATTCAGTACTTC. Residues: CASSSTRTANIQYF.

The rearrangement joins TRBV4-1 to TRBJ2-3; TRBD1 matches at 10 bases. From germline, CDR1 is MGHRA and CDR2 YSYEKL. Trimming removed 7 bases from V and 3 bases from J; junction bases left unmatched: 7. This CDR3 spans 15 amino acids. CDR3 amino acids: CASKLEGQGTDTQYF. CDR3 in DNA: TGCGCCAGCAAACTAGAGGGACAGGGGACAGATACGCAGTATTTT.

On this clone itself: Compared with germline, one end of the junction differs, possibly owing to a read error. J is TRBJ1-1 and V is TRBV6-1, with 7 nucleotides matching TRBD1. The length of the CDR3 is 15 residues. Germline V gene lookup returns CDR1 MNHNS and CDR2 SASEGT. The CDR3 sequence: CASNEVRGRRTEAFF. In nucleotides, the CDR3 is TGTGCCAGCAATGAAGTTAGGGGGCGAAGGACTGAAGCTTTCTTT.

The gene calls are TRBV11-2 and TRBJ2-5; weak D call: TRBD2 (6 bases). This CDR3 is 12 amino acids long. The V end was cut by 7 bases, the J end by 5 bases, with 11 bases between. Germline CDR1 reads SGHAT; CDR2 reads FQNNGV. The CDR3 DNA sequence: TGTGCCAGCACCACTCGGGGGGAGACCCAGTACTTC. Protein sequence: CASTTRGETQYF.

V and J are TRBV2 and TRBJ2-1, with TRBD2 matching 11 bases. The germline gives CDR1 SNHLY, CDR2 FYNNEI. After removal of 0 bases from V and 3 bases from J, the junction contained 16 bases not matched to a gene. CDR3 length: 21 residues. The CDR3 sequence is CASSEALFSGGAPELYNEQFF. Here the CDR3 DNA reads TGTGCCAGCAGTGAAGCGCTTTTTAGCGGGGGGGCTCCGGAACTCTACAATGAGCAGTTCTTC.

Regarding this clone: This sample includes further DNA sequences coding for the same CDR3. The rearrangement uses TRBV29-1 and TRBJ1-2, with TRBD1 identical over 7 bases. This CDR3 comprises 12 residues. V lost 2 bases and J lost 5; bases outside the gene matches: 2. Germline V gene lookup returns CDR1 SQVTM and CDR2 ANQGSEA. The chain's CDR3 is CSVERQGYGYTF. In DNA form, the CDR3 reads TGCAGCGTTGAAAGACAGGGTTATGGCTACACCTTC.

The V call is TRBV28, the J call TRBJ2-7, with D possibly TRBD2 on 6 matching bases. V lost 8 bases and J 2 bases, leaving 19 bases between the germline ends. The length of the CDR3 is 15 residues. The germline V gene encodes CDR1 MDHEN and CDR2 SYDVKM. CDR3: CASWASRENPYEQYF. The DNA for the CDR3 is TGTGCCAGCTGGGCGAGCCGGGAGAATCCCTACGAGCAGTACTTC.

This CDR3 is CASSIKAASGSQGRQETQYF. For the CDR3, the DNA is TGTGCCAGTAGTATCAAGGCGGCTAGCGGGAGTCAGGGAAGACAAGAGACCCAGTACTTC. The rearrangement links TRBV19 to TRBJ2-5; 10 bases line up with TRBD2. The junction had 18 bases not matched to a gene; V was cut back by 3 bases and J by 2 bases. CDR3 size: 20 residues. Germline loops: CDR1 LNHDA, CDR2 SQIVND (reference sequence).

The CDR3 loop reads CASSAMSPHSGNTIYF. The CDR3 region has the DNA TGTGCCAGCAGTGCCATGAGTCCCCACTCTGGAAACACCATATATTTT. The chain employs TRBV27 and TRBJ1-3; D is unresolved. Germline CDR1 MNHEY, CDR2 SMNVEV (reference sequence). CDR3 length: 16 residues. V was pared by 5 bases and J by 0 bases, with 14 bases between.

The chain has TRBV7-9 and TRBJ2-1; TRBD2 aligns across 9 bases. The CDR3 is 15 residues long. Trimming at V came to 5 bases and at J to 7 bases, leaving 9 bases not matched to a gene. Germline V lookup: CDR1 SEHNR, CDR2 FQNEAQ (reference sequence). CDR3 nucleotides: TGTGCCAGCAGCCCGGGAGAGCGGGAGGCGAATGAGCAGTTCTTC. As protein: CASSPGEREANEQFF.

This chain connects TRBV3-1 (or the pseudogene TRBV3-2) to TRBJ2-1; D gene ambiguous. The CDR3 extends over 15 amino acids. Germline CDR1 and CDR2: LGHDT and YNNKEL (reference sequence). Trimming left V 0 bases short and J 4 bases short, with 10 bases between. The CDR3 reads CASSQDATQYNEQFF. Written as DNA, the CDR3 is TGTGCCAGCAGCCAAGACGCGACACAATACAATGAGCAGTTCTTC.

This chain joins TRBV5-1 and TRBJ1-2; 12 bases are a match to TRBD1. The CDR3 has 16 residues. Trimming removed 4 bases from V and 4 bases from J; junction bases left unmatched: 8. The germline CDR1 and CDR2 sequences are SGHRS and YFSETQ. CDR3 sequence (DNA): TGCGCCAGCAGCCCGGGGACAGGGGGCGTTGTCTATGGCTACACCTTC. It translates to CASSPGTGGVVYGYTF.

The chain uses TRBV3-1 (or the pseudogene TRBV3-2) and TRBJ2-7, with D unclear. This CDR3 contains 13 residues. V was clipped by 3 bases and J by 9 bases, with 15 bases between them. Germline loops: CDR1 LGHDT, CDR2 YNNKEL (reference sequence). In DNA form, the CDR3 reads TGTGCCAGCAGCCACGGCGGTACTACGGGGCAGTACTTC. Translating gives CASSHGGTTGQYF.

The J gene is TRBJ2-5, the V gene TRBV3-1 (or the pseudogene TRBV3-2); 7 nucleotides line up with TRBD1. V lost 3 bases and J lost 1; bases outside the gene matches: 5. Germline values: CDR1 LGHDT, CDR2 YNNKEL (reference sequence). The CDR3 totals 15 residues. The CDR3 coding sequence is TGTGCCAGCAGCCAGTCAGGGACAGCCCAAGAGACCCAGTACTTC. This gives the protein CASSQSGTAQETQYF.